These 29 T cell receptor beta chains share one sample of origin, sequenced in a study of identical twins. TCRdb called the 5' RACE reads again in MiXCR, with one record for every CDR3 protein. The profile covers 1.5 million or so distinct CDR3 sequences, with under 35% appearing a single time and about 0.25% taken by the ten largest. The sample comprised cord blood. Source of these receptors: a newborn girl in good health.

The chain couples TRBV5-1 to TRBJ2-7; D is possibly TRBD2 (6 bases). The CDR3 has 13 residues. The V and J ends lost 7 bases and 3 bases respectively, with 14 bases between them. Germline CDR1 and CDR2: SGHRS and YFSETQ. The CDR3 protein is CASLAGRIYEQYF. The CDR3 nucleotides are TGCGCCAGCTTGGCGGGACGGATCTACGAGCAGTACTTC.

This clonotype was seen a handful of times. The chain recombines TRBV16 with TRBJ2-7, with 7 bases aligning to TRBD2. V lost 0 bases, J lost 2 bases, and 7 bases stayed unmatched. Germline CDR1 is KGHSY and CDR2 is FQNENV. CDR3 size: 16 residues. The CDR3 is CASSQSSSGSTYEQYF. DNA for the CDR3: TGTGCCAGCAGCCAATCGTCTAGCGGATCCACCTACGAGCAGTACTTC. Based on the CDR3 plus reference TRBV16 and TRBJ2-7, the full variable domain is GEEVAQTPKHLVRGEGQKAKLYCAPIKGHSYVFWYQQVLKNEFKFLISFQNENVFDETGMPKERFSAKCLPNSPCSLEIQATKLEDSAVYFCASSQSSSGSTYEQYFGPGTRLTVT.

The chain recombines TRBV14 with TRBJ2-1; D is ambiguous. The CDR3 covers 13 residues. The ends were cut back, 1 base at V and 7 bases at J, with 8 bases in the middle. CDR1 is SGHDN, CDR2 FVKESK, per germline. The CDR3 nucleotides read TGTGCCAGCAGCCAAGGGACGGAAAATGAGCAGTTCTTC. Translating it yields CASSQGTENEQFF.

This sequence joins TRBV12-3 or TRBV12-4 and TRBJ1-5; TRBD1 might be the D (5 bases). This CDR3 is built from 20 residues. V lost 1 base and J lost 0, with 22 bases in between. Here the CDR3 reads CASSLGSWGKTPYSNQPQHF. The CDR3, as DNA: TGTGCCAGCAGTTTAGGTTCGTGGGGGAAAACCCCTTATAGCAATCAGCCCCAGCATTTT.

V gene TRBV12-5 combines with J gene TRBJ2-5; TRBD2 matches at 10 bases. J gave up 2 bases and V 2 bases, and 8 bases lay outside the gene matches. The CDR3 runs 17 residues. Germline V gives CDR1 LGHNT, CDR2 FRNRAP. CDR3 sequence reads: CASGLIHPGLAQETQYF. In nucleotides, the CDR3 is TGTGCTAGTGGTTTGATTCACCCGGGACTAGCGCAAGAGACCCAGTACTTC. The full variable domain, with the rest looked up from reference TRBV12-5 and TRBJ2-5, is DARVTQTPRHKVTEMGQEVTMRCQPILGHNTVFWYRQTMMQGLELLAYFRNRAPLDDSGMPKDRFSAEMPDATLATLKIQPSEPRDSAVYFCASGLIHPGLAQETQYFGPGTRLLVL.

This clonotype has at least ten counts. The CDR3 coding sequence is TGTGCCAGCAGCCGTCCAGCCTACGAGCAGTACTTC. It is translated as CASSRPAYEQYF. V and J are TRBV12-3 or TRBV12-4 and TRBJ2-7, with D unclear. Trimming left V 6 bases short and J 2 bases short, with 8 bases between. The CDR3 consists of 12 residues.

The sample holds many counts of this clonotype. Here the CDR3 DNA reads TGTGCCATCAGTGAGTCGCCAGGGGAGGGCTACACCTTC. This sequence encodes CAISESPGEGYTF. The chain combines TRBV10-3 with TRBJ1-2; D is possibly TRBD1 (6 bases). Germline V lookup: CDR1 ENHRY, CDR2 SYGVKD. There are 13 residues in the CDR3. V lost 0 bases to trimming and J lost 8 bases, with 10 bases between them.

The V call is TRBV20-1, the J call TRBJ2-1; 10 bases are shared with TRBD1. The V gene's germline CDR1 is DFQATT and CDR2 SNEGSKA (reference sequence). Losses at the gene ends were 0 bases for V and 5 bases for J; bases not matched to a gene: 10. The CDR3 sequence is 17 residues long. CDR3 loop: CSARDIGQGVIDNEQFF. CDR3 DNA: TGCAGTGCTAGAGATATCGGACAGGGGGTAATTGACAATGAGCAGTTCTTC.

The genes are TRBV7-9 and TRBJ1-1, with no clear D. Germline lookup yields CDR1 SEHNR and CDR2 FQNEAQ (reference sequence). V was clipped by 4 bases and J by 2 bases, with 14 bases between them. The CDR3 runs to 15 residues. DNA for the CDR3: TGTGCCAGCAGCTCGGCTTCCGCTGGAAACACTGAAGCTTTCTTT. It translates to CASSSASAGNTEAFF.

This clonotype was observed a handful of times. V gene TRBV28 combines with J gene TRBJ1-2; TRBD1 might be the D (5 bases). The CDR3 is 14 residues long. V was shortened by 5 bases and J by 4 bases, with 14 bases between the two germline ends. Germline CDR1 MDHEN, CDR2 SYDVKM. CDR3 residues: CASSPRGSPYGYTF. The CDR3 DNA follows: TGTGCCAGCAGTCCCCGGGGGAGTCCCTATGGCTACACCTTC.

For the CDR3, the DNA is TGTGCCAGCAGCTTAGGGGGGACAGGGATTGAAGCTTTCTTT. This translates into CASSLGGTGIEAFF. J is TRBJ1-1 and V is TRBV7-2, with TRBD1 matching over 9 bases. The germline CDR1 and CDR2 sequences are SGHTA and FQGNSA. V lost 1 base, J lost 7 bases, and 4 bases stayed unmatched. This CDR3 region has 14 residues.

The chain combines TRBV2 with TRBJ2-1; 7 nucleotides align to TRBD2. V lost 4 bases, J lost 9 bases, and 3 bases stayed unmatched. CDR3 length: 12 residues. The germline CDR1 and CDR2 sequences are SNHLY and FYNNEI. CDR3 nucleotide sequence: TGTGCCAGCAGTGCGGGACTACCTGAGCAGTTCTTC. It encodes CASSAGLPEQFF.

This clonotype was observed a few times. The CDR3: CASSQVVTSGRPYNEQFF. The CDR3 bases are TGTGCCAGCAGCCAAGTGGTTACTAGCGGGAGGCCGTACAATGAGCAGTTCTTC. V usage is TRBV4-2 and J usage is TRBJ2-1; TRBD2 matches at 12 bases. This CDR3 is 18 amino acids long. Germline CDR1 LGHNA, CDR2 YNFKEQ. V shed 1 base, J shed 4 bases, and the junction held 8 bases outside the gene matches.

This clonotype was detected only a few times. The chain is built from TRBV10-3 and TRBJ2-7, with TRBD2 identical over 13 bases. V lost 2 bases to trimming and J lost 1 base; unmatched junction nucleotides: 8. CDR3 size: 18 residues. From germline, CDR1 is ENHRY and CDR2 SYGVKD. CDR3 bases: TGTGCCATCAGTGAGCCTGGACTAGCGGGAGAGGAATCCTACGAGCAGTACTTC. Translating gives CAISEPGLAGEESYEQYF.

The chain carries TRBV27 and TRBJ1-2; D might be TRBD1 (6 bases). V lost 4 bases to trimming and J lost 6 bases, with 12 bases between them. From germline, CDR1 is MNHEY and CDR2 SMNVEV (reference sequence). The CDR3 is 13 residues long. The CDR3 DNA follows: TGTGCCAGCAGTTCGGGGGCGGTCCATGGCTACACCTTC. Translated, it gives CASSSGAVHGYTF.

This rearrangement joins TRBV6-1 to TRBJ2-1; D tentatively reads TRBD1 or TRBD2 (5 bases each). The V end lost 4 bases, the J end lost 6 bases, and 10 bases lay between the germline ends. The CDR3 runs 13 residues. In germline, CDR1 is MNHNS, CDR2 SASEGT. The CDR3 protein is CASSGTRGNEQFF. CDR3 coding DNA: TGTGCCAGCAGTGGTACTAGGGGCAATGAGCAGTTCTTC.

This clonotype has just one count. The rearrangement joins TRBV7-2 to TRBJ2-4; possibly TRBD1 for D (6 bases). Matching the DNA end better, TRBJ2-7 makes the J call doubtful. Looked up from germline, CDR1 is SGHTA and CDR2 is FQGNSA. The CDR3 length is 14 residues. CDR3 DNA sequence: TGTGCCAGCAGCTTAAAAGGACAGACCTACGAGCAGTACTTC. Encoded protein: CASSLKGQTYEQYF.

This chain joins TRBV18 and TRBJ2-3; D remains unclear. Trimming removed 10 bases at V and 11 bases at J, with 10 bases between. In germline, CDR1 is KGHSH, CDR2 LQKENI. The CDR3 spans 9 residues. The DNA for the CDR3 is TGTGCCACGCCGGTAGGGCAGTATTTT. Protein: CATPVGQYF.

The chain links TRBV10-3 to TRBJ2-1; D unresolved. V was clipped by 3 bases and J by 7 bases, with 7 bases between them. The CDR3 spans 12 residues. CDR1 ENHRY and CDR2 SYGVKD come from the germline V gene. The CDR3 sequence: CAISETRNEQFF. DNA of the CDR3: TGTGCCATCAGTGAAACCCGGAATGAGCAGTTCTTC.

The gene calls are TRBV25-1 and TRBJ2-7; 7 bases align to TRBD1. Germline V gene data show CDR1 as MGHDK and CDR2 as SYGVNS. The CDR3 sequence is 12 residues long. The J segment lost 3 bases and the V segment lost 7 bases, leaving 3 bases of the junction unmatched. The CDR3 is CASIDRVYEQYF. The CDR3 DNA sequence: TGTGCCAGCATTGACAGGGTCTACGAGCAGTACTTC.

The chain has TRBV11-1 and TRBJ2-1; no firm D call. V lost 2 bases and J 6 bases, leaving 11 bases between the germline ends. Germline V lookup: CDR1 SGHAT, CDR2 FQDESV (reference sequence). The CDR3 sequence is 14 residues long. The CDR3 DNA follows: TGTGCCAGCAGCTTACTCCTGGACGTCAATGAGCAGTTCTTC. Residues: CASSLLLDVNEQFF.

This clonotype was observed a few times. CDR3 nucleotide sequence: TGTGCCAGCAGCGTAGAGGTTGGGGGGGTTTTAGATACGCAGTATTTT. Amino acid sequence: CASSVEVGGVLDTQYF. The gene calls are TRBV9 and TRBJ2-3, with 7 positions matching TRBD2. CDR1 is SGDLS and CDR2 is YYNGEE in the germline V gene. The CDR3 contains 16 residues. J gave up 5 bases and V 0 bases, and 9 bases lay outside the gene matches.

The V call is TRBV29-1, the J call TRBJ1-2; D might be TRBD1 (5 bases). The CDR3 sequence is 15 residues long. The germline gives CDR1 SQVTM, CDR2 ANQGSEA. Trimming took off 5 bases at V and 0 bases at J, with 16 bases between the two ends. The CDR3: CSVLRWGWTNYGYTF. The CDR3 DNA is TGCAGCGTTCTCAGGTGGGGGTGGACTAACTATGGCTACACCTTC.

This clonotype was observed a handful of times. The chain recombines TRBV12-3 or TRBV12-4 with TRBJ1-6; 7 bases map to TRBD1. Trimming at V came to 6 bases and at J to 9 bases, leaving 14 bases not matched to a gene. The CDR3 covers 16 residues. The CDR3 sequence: CASRLHRGQEVSPLHF. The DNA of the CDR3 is TGTGCCAGCAGACTCCACAGGGGTCAAGAAGTTTCACCCCTCCACTTT.

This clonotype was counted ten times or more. For the CDR3, the DNA is TGTGCCATCAGTGAGCCTAGCGGGAGCTCCTACGAGCAGTACTTC. Its protein product is CAISEPSGSSYEQYF. The J gene is TRBJ2-7, the V gene TRBV10-3; TRBD2 agrees at 10 bases. V was pared by 2 bases and J by 0 bases, with 1 base of the junction left unmatched. Germline CDR1 is ENHRY and CDR2 is SYGVKD. The CDR3 consists of 15 residues.

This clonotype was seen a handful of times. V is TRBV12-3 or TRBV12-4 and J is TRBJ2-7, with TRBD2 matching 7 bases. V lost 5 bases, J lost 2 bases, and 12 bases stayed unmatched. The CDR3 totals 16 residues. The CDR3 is CASSGPSGLIPYEQYF. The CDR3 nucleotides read TGTGCCAGCAGTGGACCTAGCGGCCTGATCCCCTACGAGCAGTACTTC.

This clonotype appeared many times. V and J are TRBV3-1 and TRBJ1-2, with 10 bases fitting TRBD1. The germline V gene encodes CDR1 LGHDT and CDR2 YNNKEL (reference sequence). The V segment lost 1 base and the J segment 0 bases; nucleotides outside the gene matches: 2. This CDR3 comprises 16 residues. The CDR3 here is CASSQGDRGPNYGYTF. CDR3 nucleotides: TGTGCCAGCAGCCAAGGGGACAGGGGACCTAACTATGGCTACACCTTC.

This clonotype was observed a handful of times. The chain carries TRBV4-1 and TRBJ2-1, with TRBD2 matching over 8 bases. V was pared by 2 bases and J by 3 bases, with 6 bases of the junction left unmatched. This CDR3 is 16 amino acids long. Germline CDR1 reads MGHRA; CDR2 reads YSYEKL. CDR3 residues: CASSQPREGLYNEQFF. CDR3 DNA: TGCGCCAGCAGCCAACCCCGGGAGGGCCTCTACAATGAGCAGTTCTTC.

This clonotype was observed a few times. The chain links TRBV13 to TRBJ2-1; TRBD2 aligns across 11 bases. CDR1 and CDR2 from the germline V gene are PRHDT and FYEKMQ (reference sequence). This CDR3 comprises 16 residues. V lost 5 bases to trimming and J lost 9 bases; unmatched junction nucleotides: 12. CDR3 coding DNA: TGTGCCAGCAGCGCCCCTAGCGGGGGGCACAATAGTGAGCAGTTCTTC. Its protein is CASSAPSGGHNSEQFF.